This T cell receptor beta chain was retrieved from a study of graft-versus-host responses after intestinal transplantation. Across the study: All recipients were given anti-thymocyte globulin induction, and tacrolimus and steroids were then administered for around three years. Points from the study as a whole: GvH clones detected in recipient marrow included some appearing first in ileum or blood.

The germline V gene encodes CDR1 LGHNA and CDR2 YSLEER. The CDR3 is made up of 16 amino acids. V was cut by 3 bases and J by 4 bases, with 18 bases left in between. The repertoire was sequenced with immunoSEQ multiplex PCR; TCRdb's copy has only in-frame clones and lacks some. The sample has tens of thousands of clones, 88% seen once. On this clone: What it binds is not known.

The sequences come from unstimulated CD4+ T cells sorted from spleen or lymph node cells, collected before transplant. The receptor's source is a human donor who was the organ donor for an intestinal transplant. The chain joins TRBV4-3 to TRBJ1-1, with a weak D call TRBD1 (5 bases). DNA of the CDR3: TGCGCCAGCAGCCAGGACCACAGGTTTTTGGGCACTGAAGCTTTCTTT. This codes for CASSQDHRFLGTEAFF.